The 10 T cell receptor beta chains in this list originate from one sample, sequenced in a study of T cells in Graves' hyperthyroidism and ophthalmopathy. Amplification targeted TCR beta CDR3 regions from RNA transcripts. The HTBI primer set drove a first-round RT-PCR of the TCR CDR3. TCRdb passed the multiplex PCR reads through MiXCR, listing each CDR3 protein once. This sample has a few hundred thousand distinct CDR3 sequences; more than 45% occur once, and the top ten carry around 17%. The sequencing input was peripheral blood or thyroid tissue (not recorded which). The source is an adult woman with Graves' disease, either hyperthyroidism or ophthalmopathy (not recorded which).

The table lists this clonotype with a few counts. The chain has TRBV18 and TRBJ1-2, with TRBD1 as a possible D gene (6 bases). Trimming cost V 1 base and J 3 bases, with 9 bases left between them. The CDR3 is 14 residues long. In germline, CDR1 is KGHSH, CDR2 LQKENI. This CDR3 reads CASSPLGGDYGYTF. As DNA, the CDR3 is TGTGCCAGCTCACCACTCGGGGGCGACTATGGCTACACCTTC.

A remark on this clonotype: An end of the junction does not agree with germline; a read error may underlie this. The rearrangement joins TRBV15 to TRBJ1-2; the D is unclear. The CDR3 covers 14 residues. The germline V gene has CDR1 LNHNV and CDR2 YYDKDF (reference sequence). Written as DNA, the CDR3 is TGTGCCGCCAGCAGCTCTGGGTTCGGCTATGGCTACACCTTC. Protein product: CAASSSGFGYGYTF.

The table lists this clonotype with many counts. This chain joins TRBV12-3 or TRBV12-4 and TRBJ1-5; D may be TRBD1 (6 bases). The ends were cut back, 6 bases at V and 6 bases at J, with 18 bases in the middle. The CDR3 covers 15 residues. In DNA, the CDR3 is TGTGCCAGCAGCCCCTTAGAGGGGGAAGGTCAGCCCCAGCATTTT. As protein: CASSPLEGEGQPQHF.

This clonotype has ten or more counts. The chain couples TRBV9 to TRBJ1-1; no definite D call. V lost 0 bases and J 3 bases, leaving 6 bases between the germline ends. Germline CDR1 is SGDLS and CDR2 is YYNGEE. The CDR3 sequence is 13 residues long. The CDR3 DNA reads TGTGCCAGCAGCGTAGTTGGGCACACTGAAGCTTTCTTT. Translating gives CASSVVGHTEAFF.

This clonotype was seen repeatedly, ten times or more. The rearrangement uses TRBV5-1 and TRBJ2-5; a possible D gene is TRBD1 (7 bases). The CDR3 extends over 15 amino acids. V lost 0 bases and J 5 bases, leaving 14 bases between the germline ends. Germline V gene sequence: CDR1 SGHRS, CDR2 YFSETQ. The CDR3 DNA is TGCGCCAGCAGCTTGGGAACAGGGGAGGCGGAGACCCAGTACTTC. It translates to CASSLGTGEAETQYF.

V is TRBV20-1 and J is TRBJ1-1, with 10 positions matching TRBD1. With 6 bases clipped from V and 5 bases from J, the junction kept 6 bases outside the gene matches. There are 13 residues in the CDR3. Germline loops: CDR1 DFQATT, CDR2 SNEGSKA (reference sequence). The CDR3 bases are TGCAGTGCGGGACAGGGGACGAGGACTGAAGCTTTCTTT. It specifies CSAGQGTRTEAFF.

This clonotype was picked up many times. V is TRBV9 and J is TRBJ1-1; 9 bases match TRBD1. CDR3 size: 16 residues. The ends lost 2 bases at V and 4 bases at J; junction bases unmatched: 9. CDR1 and CDR2 from the germline V gene are SGDLS and YYNGEE. CDR3 in amino acids: CASSVSTGGWGTEAFF. The CDR3 DNA follows: TGTGCCAGCAGCGTCTCAACAGGGGGCTGGGGCACTGAAGCTTTCTTT.

The chain has TRBV9 and TRBJ2-7; perhaps TRBD1 as D (5 bases). Trimming cost V 0 bases and J 4 bases, with 11 bases left between them. The CDR3 loop spans 14 amino acids. CDR1 and CDR2 from the germline V gene are SGDLS and YYNGEE. CDR3 in amino acids: CASSVGQSYYEQYF. CDR3 sequence (DNA): TGTGCCAGCAGCGTAGGACAGAGTTATTACGAGCAGTACTTC.

This rearrangement joins TRBV7-2 to TRBJ2-7; D gene ambiguous. This CDR3 has 15 amino acids. CDR1 and CDR2 from the germline V gene are SGHTA and FQGNSA. The V end lost 3 bases, the J end lost 5 bases, and 17 bases lay between the germline ends. CDR3 nucleotide sequence: TGTGCCAGCAGCTTCGGCGCGCCTCCTGGCAACGAGCAGTACTTC. Protein: CASSFGAPPGNEQYF.

The chain has TRBV19 and TRBJ2-2; D possibly corresponds to TRBD1 (6 bases). V lost 5 bases and J lost 0, with 16 bases in between. CDR1 and CDR2 from the germline V gene are LNHDA and SQIVND (reference sequence). The CDR3 runs 17 residues. In DNA form, the CDR3 reads TGTGCCAGTAGTCGCATAGGGGACATCACGAACACCGGGGAGCTGTTTTTT. This sequence encodes CASSRIGDITNTGELFF. The complete variable domain, with remaining parts taken from reference TRBV19 and TRBJ2-2, reads DGGITQSPKYLFRKEGQNVTLSCEQNLNHDAMYWYRQDPGQGLRLIYYSQIVNDFQKGDIAEGYSVSREKKESFPLTVTSAQKNPTAFYLCASSRIGDITNTGELFFGEGSRLTVL.